The 21 T cell receptor beta chains below come from one sample, sequenced in a study of blood T cell repertoires in COVID-19. Here immunoSEQ multiplex PCR was the method, and the copy in TCRdb shows in-frame clones only, minus some. The sample lists around 60,000 clones, about four fifths occurring once. The specimen was peripheral blood. Receptors were obtained from a man aged 55 to 70 with COVID-19, enrolled during active disease.

The chain combines TRBV5-6 with TRBJ1-6; 8 nucleotides match TRBD1. Trimming took 3 bases from V and 12 from J; bases not matched to a gene: 14. Per germline, CDR1 SGHDT and CDR2 YYEEEE. This CDR3 contains 16 residues. The CDR3 coding sequence is TGTGCCAGCAGCTCCCCCAGGGGGCCTTCCATGTTACCCCTCCACTTT. Encoded protein: CASSSPRGPSMLPLHF. The full variable domain, completed using reference TRBV5-6 and TRBJ1-6, is DAGVTQSPTHLIKTRGQQVTLRCSPKSGHDTVSWYQQALGQGPQFIFQYYEEEERQRGNFPDRFSGHQFPNYSSELNVNALLLGDSALYLCASSSPRGPSMLPLHFGNGTRLTVT.

The chain employs TRBV11-2 and TRBJ2-5; D possibly corresponds to TRBD2 (6 bases). CDR1 and CDR2 (germline): SGHAT, FQNNGV. V lost 4 bases and J 7 bases, leaving 22 bases between the germline ends. This CDR3 comprises 16 residues. CDR3 nucleotide sequence: TGTGCCAGCAGCTACCCCTTTAGCCGAGCGCGGGGGACCCAGTACTTC. Encoded protein: CASSYPFSRARGTQYF.

The V and J genes are TRBV6-5 and TRBJ1-5; 7 bases map to TRBD1. The CDR3 runs 14 residues. The V gene's germline CDR1 is MNHEY and CDR2 SVGAGI. J was trimmed by 6 bases and V by 8 bases; bases with no gene match: 10. CDR3 protein: CASGKTGTGQPQHF. Here the CDR3 DNA reads TGTGCCAGCGGAAAGACAGGGACGGGTCAGCCCCAGCATTTT.

The CDR3 sequence is CASSPPGRDEQFF. CDR3 nucleotides: TGTGCCAGCTCACCACCCGGGAGGGATGAGCAGTTCTTC. The chain couples TRBV18 to TRBJ2-1; 8 bases are a match to TRBD2. This CDR3 comprises 13 residues. V dropped 0 bases and J dropped 8; count of bases not matched to a gene: 0. Germline CDR1 KGHSH, CDR2 LQKENI.

This clone showed up just a few times. This chain joins TRBV5-1 and TRBJ1-1; the D is unclear. V shed 4 bases and J shed 6 bases, with 13 bases lying between them. This CDR3 comprises 13 residues. Germline V gene lookup returns CDR1 SGHRS and CDR2 YFSETQ. The CDR3 reads CASSRAYSAEAFF. The CDR3 DNA follows: TGCGCCAGCAGCCGCGCCTATAGCGCTGAAGCTTTCTTT. Looking up the rest from reference TRBV5-1 and TRBJ1-1 gives the full variable domain: KAGVTQTPRYLIKTRGQQVTLSCSPISGHRSVSWYQQTPGQGLQFLFEYFSETQRNKGNFPGRFSGRQFSNSRSEMNVSTLELGDSALYLCASSRAYSAEAFFGQGTRLTVV.

This clone came up a few times. J is TRBJ2-1 and V is TRBV3-1 (or the pseudogene TRBV3-2), with TRBD1 matching over 9 bases. From germline, CDR1 is LGHDT and CDR2 YNNKEL (reference sequence). CDR3 size: 16 residues. V gave up 3 bases and J gave up 4 bases; unmatched junction bases: 7. The CDR3 nucleotides are TGTGCCAGCAGCCAGACACCGGGACAGGGATACAATGAGCAGTTCTTC. Its translation: CASSQTPGQGYNEQFF.

V gene TRBV5-6 combines with J gene TRBJ2-2; 9 bases are a match to TRBD1. V lost 1 base, J lost 5 bases, and 6 bases stayed unmatched. Germline V gives CDR1 SGHDT, CDR2 YYEEEE. The CDR3 is 16 residues long. CDR3 in DNA: TGTGCCAGCAGCTTGTCGGACAGGGGTAGTACCGGGGAGCTGTTTTTT. It is translated as CASSLSDRGSTGELFF.

The V and J genes are TRBV9 and TRBJ1-2; 9 nucleotides match TRBD1. The germline V gene has CDR1 SGDLS and CDR2 YYNGEE. The junction had 4 bases not matched to a gene; V was cut back by 0 bases and J by 1 base. This CDR3 is 16 amino acids long. The CDR3: CASSVGGTGNNYGYTF. CDR3 coding DNA: TGTGCCAGCAGCGTAGGTGGGACAGGGAATAACTATGGCTACACCTTC.

The chain couples TRBV21-1 to TRBJ2-2; the D call in the table, TRBD2, was not verified against the DNA. TRBV21-1 is shown as a pseudogene. The CDR3 sequence is 17 residues long. For the CDR3, the DNA is TGTGCCAGCAGCAAATTGGAAGCGGGAGAGGTCACCGGGGAGCTGTTTTTT. It is translated as CASSKLEAGEVTGELFF.

This clone showed up just once. The V call is TRBV10-1, the J call TRBJ1-4; 8 bases match TRBD1. Germline V gene lookup returns CDR1 WNHNN and CDR2 SYGVQD (reference sequence). This CDR3 comprises 13 residues. The J segment lost 6 bases and the V segment lost 5 bases, leaving 2 bases of the junction unmatched. The CDR3 sequence is CASSTGQDEKLFF. The CDR3 region has the DNA TGCGCCAGCAGTACGGGACAGGATGAAAAACTGTTTTTT.

This clone was seen only once. An end of the junction does not agree with germline; a read error may underlie this. The rearrangement joins TRBV7-3 to TRBJ1-1, with 9 bases fitting TRBD1. Germline CDR1 SGHTA, CDR2 FQGTGA. This CDR3 has 18 amino acids. For the CDR3, the DNA is TGTGCCAGCAGCTTAATGTTGATAGACAGGGGGAAGAACACTGAAACTTTCTTT. This translates into CASSLMLIDRGKNTETFF.

The gene calls are TRBV28 and TRBJ1-4; 11 positions agree with TRBD1. The ends lost 6 bases at V and 5 bases at J; junction bases unmatched: 5. The CDR3 has 15 residues. Germline CDR1 MDHEN, CDR2 SYDVKM. CDR3 nucleotide sequence: TGTGCCAGCAGGGTGGGACAGGGGGGCAATGAAAAACTGTTTTTT. Its translation: CASRVGQGGNEKLFF.

This chain links TRBV6-2 or TRBV6-3 with TRBJ1-5; 11 bases align to TRBD1. Germline V gives CDR1 MNHEY, CDR2 SVGEGT. V was clipped by 7 bases and J by 0 bases; unmatched bases: 8. This CDR3 contains 17 residues. The CDR3 sequence is CASTPGQGGPSNQPQHF. The CDR3 DNA is TGTGCCAGCACCCCGGGACAGGGGGGACCTAGCAATCAGCCCCAGCATTTT.

This chain links TRBV28 with TRBJ1-5; TRBD1 aligns across 7 bases. V lost 2 bases to trimming and J lost 8 bases; unmatched junction nucleotides: 9. Germline lookup yields CDR1 MDHEN and CDR2 SYDVKM. This CDR3 is 15 amino acids long. The CDR3 loop is CASSLPTGSFEPQHF. As DNA, the CDR3 is TGTGCCAGCAGTTTACCGACAGGGTCTTTTGAGCCCCAGCATTTT.

The chain employs TRBV5-1 and TRBJ1-6; 8 bases are a match to TRBD1. The V and J ends lost 4 bases and 7 bases, in that order; junction bases with no gene match: 4. The V gene's germline CDR1 is SGHRS and CDR2 YFSETQ. There are 14 residues in the CDR3. Here the CDR3 DNA reads TGCGCCAGCAGCGAAGGGACAGGAAATTCACCCCTCCACTTT. The encoded protein is CASSEGTGNSPLHF. Combining the CDR3 with reference TRBV5-1 and TRBJ1-6 gives the whole variable domain KAGVTQTPRYLIKTRGQQVTLSCSPISGHRSVSWYQQTPGQGLQFLFEYFSETQRNKGNFPGRFSGRQFSNSRSEMNVSTLELGDSALYLCASSEGTGNSPLHFGNGTRLTVT.

This clone occurred once. The V and J genes are TRBV5-1 and TRBJ2-2; D is perhaps TRBD2 (6 bases). CDR1 is SGHRS, CDR2 YFSETQ, per germline. This CDR3 is 14 amino acids long. V dropped 1 base and J dropped 7 bases, with 11 bases sitting between them. CDR3 sequence (DNA): TGCGCCAGCAGCTTGAGGTCCGGGGGCGGGGAGCTGTTTTTT. It codes for CASSLRSGGGELFF.

This rearrangement joins TRBV3-1 (or the pseudogene TRBV3-2) to TRBJ2-1; 14 bases match TRBD2. This CDR3 comprises 18 residues. Germline CDR1 and CDR2: LGHDT and YNNKEL (reference sequence). V gave up 4 bases and J gave up 3 bases; unmatched junction bases: 8. The CDR3 bases are TGTGCCAGCAGCCCCCGACTAGCGGGGGGGGGAGGCTACAATGAGCAGTTCTTC. Translating gives CASSPRLAGGGGYNEQFF.

This sequence joins TRBV19 and TRBJ1-2; no definite D call. CDR3 length: 15 amino acids. The V end lost 4 bases, the J end lost 6 bases, and 18 bases lay between the germline ends. Germline loops: CDR1 LNHDA, CDR2 SQIVND (reference sequence). The DNA for the CDR3 is TGTGCCAGTAGTACAACCCTCACAGTTCTTAATGGCTACACCTTC. Translating gives CASSTTLTVLNGYTF. Full variable domain (missing parts from reference TRBV19 and TRBJ1-2): DGGITQSPKYLFRKEGQNVTLSCEQNLNHDAMYWYRQDPGQGLRLIYYSQIVNDFQKGDIAEGYSVSREKKESFPLTVTSAQKNPTAFYLCASSTTLTVLNGYTFGSGTRLTVV.

The chain carries TRBV5-1 and TRBJ1-2, with no clear D. Germline V gene data show CDR1 as SGHRS and CDR2 as YFSETQ. V was cut by 7 bases and J by 4 bases, with 17 bases left in between. The CDR3 contains 14 residues. This CDR3 is CASSDPRALYGYTF. As DNA, the CDR3 is TGCGCCAGCTCTGACCCGAGGGCTCTCTATGGCTACACCTTC.

This chain links TRBV29-1 with TRBJ1-5; 10 bases match TRBD1. The V gene's germline CDR1 is SQVTM and CDR2 ANQGSEA. The CDR3 consists of 13 residues. The ends lost 7 bases at V and 4 bases at J; junction bases unmatched: 4. CDR3 in DNA: TGCAGCGCTGGACAGGGGGGGAATCAGCCCCAGCATTTT. It yields the protein CSAGQGGNQPQHF. Looking up the rest from reference TRBV29-1 and TRBJ1-5 gives the full variable domain: SAVISQKPSRDICQRGTSLTIQCQVDSQVTMMFWYRQQPGQSLTLIATANQGSEATYESGFVIDKFPISRPNLTFSTLTVSNMSPEDSSIYLCSAGQGGNQPQHFGDGTRLSIL.

This clone has just one count. The chain combines TRBV18 with TRBJ2-1; a possible D gene is TRBD2 (5 bases). Germline V gene data show CDR1 as KGHSH and CDR2 as LQKENI. CDR3 length equals 14 residues. Trimming took 3 bases from V and 5 from J, leaving 11 bases between them. The CDR3 region is CASSPGVSNNEQFF. The CDR3 DNA reads TGTGCCAGCTCACCCGGGGTCTCGAACAATGAGCAGTTCTTC.